This TCR beta chain derives from a study of technical replicates of blood from a handful of donors. This CDR3 spans 13 amino acids. The germline V gene encodes CDR1 SEHNR and CDR2 FQNEAQ (reference sequence). V dropped 4 bases and J dropped 6 bases, with 12 bases sitting between them. TCRdb keeps only in-frame clones here, not all; method: immunoSEQ multiplex PCR. The sample carries 60,000 to 75,000 clones, just under 90% recorded once. Source material: PBMCs. The chain has TRBV7-9 and TRBJ1-1; tentatively, D is TRBD1 (5 bases). The origin of this receptor is a human donor in good health. Some clones in this sample may be carry-over from other donors' samples. CDR3 residues: CASSWKTVPEAFF. CDR3 sequence (DNA): TGTGCCAGCAGCTGGAAGACAGTTCCTGAAGCTTTCTTT.